A selection of T cell receptor beta chains follows, all from one sample in a study of cytomegalovirus exposure and HLA in healthy donors. Data came from immunoSEQ multiplex PCR; TCRdb stores just in-frame clones and leaves some out. The table records about 180,000 clones, 76% of them present only once. The sequenced sample was PBMCs. The source of these receptors is a man aged 18 to 35 in good health and CMV-seronegative. Each CDR3 is given with its conserved first and last residue. D genes are given only for firm matches. Expanded clones get a size class; other rows say once, few or many, or leave the size out.

-	-	TRBJ2-7	TRBV11-2	CASSVAGYEQYF	TGTGCCAGCAGCGTTGCGGGCTACGAGCAGTACTTC
once	-	TRBJ2-1	TRBV9	CASSVVSGKEQFF	TGTGCCAGCAGCGTAGTTAGCGGCAAAGAGCAGTTCTTC
-	TRBD2	TRBJ2-1	TRBV9	CASSAGGVEQFF	TGTGCCAGTAGCGCGGGAGGCGTCGAGCAGTTCTTC
few	TRBD1	TRBJ1-6	TRBV6-5	CASSSTTGSSDSPLHF	TGTGCCAGCAGTTCCACGACAGGGAGCTCGGATTCACCCCTCCACTTT
-	-	TRBJ1-2	TRBV11-2	CASSLDRISYGYTF	TGTGCCAGCAGCTTAGACAGGATTAGCTATGGCTACACCTTC
few	-	TRBJ2-7	TRBV5-1	CASSFGSVYEQYF	TGCGCCAGCAGCTTTGGTTCGGTCTACGAGCAGTACTTC
-	-	TRBJ1-1	TRBV11-2	CASSLQGTEAFF	TGTGCCAGCAGCCTACAGGGCACTGAAGCTTTCTTT
-	TRBD2	TRBJ2-1	TRBV11-2	CASSPGLAGEQFF	TGTGCCAGCAGCCCCGGACTAGCGGGTGAGCAGTTCTTC
-	-	TRBJ1-1	TRBV29-1	CSVATGSWGTEAFF	TGCAGCGTCGCAACAGGGTCTTGGGGCACTGAAGCTTTCTTT
-	-	TRBJ2-3	TRBV7-9	CASSQGLGADTQYF	TGTGCCAGCAGCCAGGGACTGGGGGCAGATACGCAGTATTTT
-	TRBD1	TRBJ2-3	TRBV5-1	CASSSIYRGDTDTQYF	TGCGCCAGCAGCTCGATATACAGGGGTGACACAGATACGCAGTATTTT
-	-	TRBJ1-2	TRBV2	CARSRVSYGYTF	TGTGCCAGGAGCCGGGTGAGCTATGGCTACACCTTC
-	-	TRBJ1-1	TRBV7-8	CASSPRTVTEAFF	TGTGCCAGCAGCCCCCGGACAGTCACTGAAGCTTTCTTT
-	-	TRBJ1-1	TRBV28	CASSWHTEAFF	TGTGCCAGCAGTTGGCACACTGAAGCTTTCTTT
-	-	TRBJ1-1	TRBV6-4	CATQASAEAFF	TGTGCCACGCAGGCGTCCGCTGAAGCTTTCTTT
-	-	TRBJ1-2	TRBV15	CATSRDNFAEDGYTF	TGTGCCACCAGCAGAGATAATTTTGCAGAGGATGGCTACACCTTC
-	-	TRBJ2-7	TRBV11-2	CASSLGSVNYEQYF	TGTGCCAGCAGCTTAGGGTCGGTCAACTACGAGCAGTACTTC
-	-	TRBJ2-5	TRBV7-2	CASSLVIWRGTQYF	TGTGCCAGCAGCTTAGTAATCTGGCGGGGGACCCAGTACTTC
-	-	TRBJ1-3	TRBV5-1	CASSLSSGNTIYF	TGCGCCAGCAGCTTGTCGTCCGGAAACACCATATATTTT
few	-	TRBJ1-2	TRBV5-4	CASSLTGSANYGYTF	TGTGCCAGCAGCTTAACAGGCTCAGCTAACTATGGCTACACCTTC
-	-	TRBJ2-7	TRBV5-1	CASSPSRGPRTYEQYF	TGCGCCAGCAGCCCTAGCCGAGGTCCTCGCACCTACGAGCAGTACTTC
-	TRBD1	TRBJ1-2	TRBV25-1	CASSVGDRPYGYTF	TGTGCCAGCAGTGTAGGGGACAGGCCCTATGGCTACACCTTC
-	-	TRBJ1-6	TRBV5-4	CASSLEQAHNSPLHF	TGTGCCAGCAGCTTGGAACAGGCCCATAATTCACCCCTCCACTTT
-	TRBD1	TRBJ1-3	TRBV2	CASMPGTGRNTIYF	TGTGCCAGCATGCCCGGGACAGGGAGAAACACCATATATTTT
-	-	TRBJ2-1	TRBV2	CAGAREYNEQFF	TGTGCCGGTGCTCGGGAATACAATGAGCAGTTCTTC
once	-	TRBJ2-7	TRBV28	CASSLIYPWTETYEQYF	TGTGCCAGCAGTTTAATATATCCGTGGACAGAGACCTACGAGCAGTACTTC
-	-	TRBJ2-2	TRBV18	CASSPRRGLGAGELFF	TGTGCCAGCTCACCACGAAGGGGTCTTGGGGCCGGGGAGCTGTTTTTT
-	TRBD1	TRBJ2-4	TRBV6-1	CASSDPGQGTKNIQYF	TGTGCCAGCAGTGACCCGGGACAGGGAACCAAAAACATTCAGTACTTC
-	TRBD1	TRBJ2-3	TRBV5-8	CASSGDLGQGFTDTQYF	TGTGCCAGCAGCGGTGATTTGGGACAGGGGTTCACAGATACGCAGTATTTT
-	TRBD1	TRBJ1-3	TRBV6-6	CARPTGVSGNTIYF	TGTGCCAGGCCAACAGGGGTCTCTGGAAACACCATATATTTT
-	TRBD1	TRBJ1-5	TRBV18	CASSLGQGNNQPQHF	TGTGCCAGCTCACTCGGACAGGGCAACAATCAGCCCCAGCATTTT
-	TRBD1	TRBJ1-2	TRBV7-9	CASSFGTDYGYTF	TGTGCCAGCAGCTTCGGGACAGACTATGGCTACACCTTC
-	-	TRBJ2-7	TRBV7-3	CASSLNPGTYEQYF	TGTGCCAGCAGCTTAAACCCAGGGACCTACGAGCAGTACTTC
-	TRBD1	TRBJ1-4	TRBV2	CASRGTALEKLFF	TGTGCCAGCAGGGGGACAGCTCTTGAAAAACTGTTTTTT
-	-	TRBJ1-1	TRBV6-5	CASSYSRGGRPEAFF	TGTGCCAGCAGTTACTCGAGGGGGGGGAGGCCTGAAGCTTTCTTT
-	-	TRBJ1-5	TRBV14	CASSQTETQPQHF	TGTGCCAGCAGCCAGACAGAAACTCAGCCCCAGCATTTT
-	-	TRBJ2-7	TRBV5-1	CASSLGGGDEQYF	TGCGCCAGCAGCTTGGGAGGAGGGGACGAGCAGTACTTC
-	-	TRBJ2-2	TRBV5-1	CASTISPGAGELFF	TGCGCCAGCACCATCTCACCGGGGGCCGGGGAGCTGTTTTTT
-	-	TRBJ1-1	TRBV30	CACHGGVTEAFF	TGTGCCTGCCACGGGGGGGTCACTGAAGCTTTCTTT
-	TRBD2	TRBJ2-3	TRBV2	CASNLTPSGATDTQYF	TGTGCCAGCAACTTAACCCCTAGCGGGGCCACAGATACGCAGTATTTT
-	-	TRBJ1-5	TRBV28	CASSSGKDQPQHF	TGTGCCAGCAGTTCAGGGAAGGACCAGCCCCAGCATTTT
-	TRBD1	TRBJ1-3	TRBV6-6	CASSTTGDSGNTIYF	TGTGCCAGCAGTACAACAGGGGACTCTGGAAACACCATATATTTT
few	-	TRBJ1-1	TRBV6-5	CASTDGGGTEAFF	TGTGCCAGTACGGACGGGGGGGGGACTGAAGCTTTCTTT
-	TRBD1	TRBJ1-1	TRBV9	CASSLHRDRGKNTEAFF	TGTGCCAGCAGCCTTCATCGGGACAGGGGGAAGAACACTGAAGCTTTCTTT
-	-	TRBJ1-1	TRBV2	CASSERRGRTEAFF	TGTGCCAGCAGTGAACGCAGGGGAAGAACTGAAGCTTTCTTT
-	-	TRBJ1-5	TRBV19	CASSIGTLQGQPQHF	TGTGCCAGTAGTATAGGTACCCTTCAGGGTCAGCCCCAGCATTTT
many	-	TRBJ2-5	TRBV28	CASRSDGYQETQYF	TGTGCCAGCAGATCCGACGGGTACCAAGAGACCCAGTACTTC
few	-	TRBJ2-2	TRBV9	CASSVVGGNTGELFF	TGTGCCAGCAGCGTAGTGGGGGGGAACACCGGGGAGCTGTTTTTT
-	TRBD1	TRBJ1-2	TRBV19	CASSPTGGAGYTF	TGTGCCAGTAGTCCAACAGGGGGCGCTGGCTACACCTTC
-	-	TRBJ1-5	TRBV7-2	CASSLEGGLSNQPQHF	TGTGCCAGCAGCTTAGAGGGGGGGCTGAGCAATCAGCCCCAGCATTTT
few	TRBD1	TRBJ1-1	TRBV6-5	CASPGGTEAFF	TGTGCCAGCCCAGGGGGCACTGAAGCTTTCTTT
-	-	TRBJ2-7	TRBV19	CASSIRQGDIVSHEQYF	TGTGCCAGTAGTATTCGCCAGGGCGATATTGTTTCCCACGAGCAGTACTTC
-	-	TRBJ2-6	TRBV6-4	CASSDHSSSGANVLTF	TGTGCCAGCAGTGACCACAGCTCCTCTGGGGCCAACGTCCTGACTTTC
-	TRBD2	TRBJ2-7	TRBV28	CATTPGGSEQYF	TGTGCCACCACCCCGGGGGGGTCCGAGCAGTACTTC
-	-	TRBJ1-2	TRBV11-2	CASSPYGARERGYTF	TGTGCCAGCAGCCCGTATGGGGCGCGAGAAAGAGGCTACACCTTC
few	-	TRBJ1-1	TRBV7-9	CASSINREGGTEAFF	TGTGCCAGCAGCATCAACAGGGAGGGGGGCACTGAAGCTTTCTTT
-	TRBD1	TRBJ1-2	TRBV7-9	CASSPQGPDRENYGYTF	TGTGCCAGCAGCCCTCAGGGGCCCGACAGGGAGAACTATGGCTACACCTTC